Listed below are T cell receptor delta chains from one sample, sequenced in a study of gamma-delta T cells after stem cell transplantation. TCRdb re-called clones from the RT-PCR reads via CATT. Found here are approximately 2,500 delta-chain clones, approximately 20% of them singletons; the top ten hold 7.5% to 8%. The sample consisted of gamma-delta T cells. Receptor source: a human donor. It is not recorded whose cells these are; they may come from a transplant donor. The CDR3 runs from the conserved cysteine through the conserved F or W. A D gene is named only where the DNA matches it firmly. Only part of the rows carry a size: once, few, many, or a class if the clone is expanded.

v_call	d_call	j_call	cdr3_length	clone_size	cdr3_nt	cdr3_aa
TRDV1	-	TRDJ1	21	few	TGTGCTCTTGGGGAAACTAATCGACGAGTATTCCACCGACCCCCCCTACTTTCACTCATCTTT	CALGETNRRVFHRPPLLSLIF
TRDV2	TRDD3	TRDJ3	17	large	TGTGCCTGTGACCGACTGGGGGATGACTGGGACACCCGACAGATGTTTTTC	CACDRLGDDWDTRQMFF
TRDV1	TRDD3	TRDJ1	21	few	TGTGCTCTTGGGGCACAAACTATTCTACTGGGGGTCTCAACTCGCACCGATAAACTCATCTTT	CALGAQTILLGVSTRTDKLIF
TRAV29/DV5	-	TRDJ1	17	medium-sized	TGTGCAGCAAGCCGTAGGGGAAAGCTCTTTAGGGTCGATAAACTCATCTTT	CAASRRGKLFRVDKLIF
TRDV3	-	TRDJ1	21	medium-sized	TGTGCCTTGAGGCTTAGATCCTACGAGACTGGGCTACTAGGGGACACCGATAAACTCATCTTT	CALRLRSYETGLLGDTDKLIF
TRDV1	TRDD3	TRDJ1	22	-	TGTGCTCTTGGGGTCCTCCTTCGAACAAACGCTGGGGGACTACTCGACACCGATAAACTCATCTTT	CALGVLLRTNAGGLLDTDKLIF
TRDV1	-	TRDJ1	21	few	TGTGCTCTTGGGGAGCGGTTCCTACGTGTACTGGGGGCCGGACCCGGACTAAAACTCATCTTT	CALGERFLRVLGAGPGLKLIF
TRDV3	-	TRDJ2	15	large	TGTGCCTTTCAGGGGGAAAGAGGTTTCACAGCACAACTCTTCTTT	CAFQGERGFTAQLFF
TRAV29/DV5	-	TRDJ1	15	-	TGTGCAGCCGTTTGGGAGATACCTCCCACCGATAAACTCATCTTT	CAAVWEIPPTDKLIF
TRDV2	TRDD3	TRDJ1	18	large	TGTGCCTGTGACACCGGGGGCTCTGGGGGATATGGTTCCGATAAACTCATCTTT	CACDTGGSGGYGSDKLIF
TRDV3	TRDD3	TRDJ1	17	large	TGTGCCCGTTCCTACGTCAGGTACTGGGGGATACCCGATAAACTCATCTTT	CARSYVRYWGIPDKLIF
TRDV3	TRDD3	TRDJ1	24	-	TGTGCCTTTGTAAGGTTGCCTCCCAACTCAATTCACTGGGGGATACGCCGATACACCGATAAACTCATCTTT	CAFVRLPPNSIHWGIRRYTDKLIF
TRDV1	TRDD3	TRDJ1	17	-	TGTGCTCTTGGGGAACTTGGGGCCCGGGGGATCATCGGTAAACTCATCTTT	CALGELGARGIIGKLIF
TRDV1	TRDD3	TRDJ1	19	medium-sized	TGTGCTCTTGGGGAACTAGTATCTGGGGGATACCGAGTAGCCGATAAACTCATCTTT	CALGELVSGGYRVADKLIF
TRDV2	TRDD3	TRDJ3	19	large	TGTGCCTGTGACACCAACTGGGGGATACGCTCCTGGGACACCCGACAGATGTTTTTC	CACDTNWGIRSWDTRQMFF
TRDV3	-	TRDJ2	12	medium-sized	TGTGCCTTTGGGGGATTGACAGCACAACTCTTCTTT	CAFGGLTAQLFF
TRDV1	TRDD3	TRDJ2	15	-	TGTGCTCTTGGGGGGGGGATAGAAGGGACAGCACAACTCTTCTTT	CALGGGIEGTAQLFF
TRDV1	TRDD3	TRDJ1	19	medium-sized	TGTGCTCTTGGGGGCCTACCCCCTACTGGGGGATCGTACACCGATAAACTCATCTTT	CALGGLPPTGGSYTDKLIF
TRDV1	-	TRDJ2	19	-	TGCGCTCTTGGGGAACTAAGGCCGATGGCTACCGCTTTGACAGCACAACTCTTCTTT	CALGELRPMATALTAQLFF
TRDV1	-	TRDJ1	19	few	TGTGCTCTTGGGGAAGGGTTTCGGGCGTCCTTCTGGGTCACTGCAAGACTCATCTTT	CALGEGFRASFWVTARLIF
TRDV2	TRDD3	TRDJ3	16	large	TGTGCCTGTGACACCTGGGGATACTGGGACACCCGACAGATGTTTTTC	CACDTWGYWDTRQMFF
TRAV29/DV5	TRDD3	TRDJ2	16	-	TGTGCAGCAAGCCCTTACTGGGGGATACCGATAGCACAACTCTTCTTT	CAASPYWGIPIAQLFF
TRDV2	-	TRDJ3	18	-	TGTGCCTGTGACACCGTCTGGGAGGGCGCCTTGGACACCCGACAGATGTTTTTC	CACDTVWEGALDTRQMFF
TRDV1	TRDD3	TRDJ1	19	-	TGTGCTCTTGGGACCTACTACCGCTGGGGGATAAAATCCAGCGATAAACTCATCTTT	CALGTYYRWGIKSSDKLIF
TRDV3	-	TRDJ1	17	few	TGTGCCTTTACAGTTGTCTGTAGGAGACTCGGGGCCGATAAACTCATCTTT	CAFTVVCRRLGADKLIF
TRDV1	TRDD3	TRDJ1	21	-	TGTGCTCTTGGGGAACTCTTACTTCCTGCGTGGGGGATACGCTCCACCGATAAACTCATCTTT	CALGELLLPAWGIRSTDKLIF
TRDV1	-	TRDJ1	17	-	TGTGCTCTTGGGGAGCGGACCGGCGACCCGGGGATGAATAAACTCATCTTT	CALGERTGDPGMNKLIF
TRDV1	TRDD3	TRDJ2	17	-	TGTGCTCTTGGGGAACCACACCTACTGGGGGTCACAGCACAACTCTTCTTT	CALGEPHLLGVTAQLFF
TRDV1	-	TRDJ2	16	large	TGTGCTCTTGGGGAGAGCTGTCCTGGCTTGACAGCACAACTCTTCTTT	CALGESCPGLTAQLFF
TRDV2	TRDD3	TRDJ3	19	large	TGTGCCTGTGACACCCTGGGGGAGACCCTCTCCTGGGACACCCGACAGATGTTTTTC	CACDTLGETLSWDTRQMFF
TRDV1	TRDD3	TRDJ2	19	few	TGTGCTCTTGGGGAACTCTTGGACTGGGGGACCCTAAGGGGAGCTCAACTCTTCTTT	CALGELLDWGTLRGAQLFF
TRDV1	TRDD2	TRDJ1	18	few	TGTGCTCTTGGGGGATTCCTACCCCCCGTCGGGGGGACCGATAAACTCATCTTT	CALGGFLPPVGGTDKLIF
TRDV3	-	TRDJ1	13	few	TGTGCCTTTGCCGGGCCTTGGGGCTATAAACTCATCTTT	CAFAGPWGYKLIF
TRDV2	TRDD3	TRDJ3	17	-	TGTGCCTGTGTCACTACTGGGGGATCCTGGGACACCCGACAGATGTTTTTC	CACVTTGGSWDTRQMFF
TRDV1	-	TRDJ2	25	-	TGTGCTCTTGGGGCAATCTTTGGGGTCCCTCCGCCTAAGGGGAAATTAAGCCCGCGAACAGCACAACTCTTCTTT	CALGAIFGVPPPKGKLSPRTAQLFF
TRDV1	-	TRDJ2	17	medium-sized	TGTGCTCTTGGGGGGAACGGCTTTTGGGGGCTGACAGCACAACTCTTCTTT	CALGGNGFWGLTAQLFF
TRDV3	TRDD3	TRDJ3	18	few	TGTGCCTTTACTGGGGGATACGCCCCCTCCTGGGACACCCGACAGATGTTTTTC	CAFTGGYAPSWDTRQMFF
TRDV2	TRDD3	TRDJ3	20	large	TGTGCCTGTGACACTTACTGGGGGATGCCCCTCTCCTGGGACACCCGACAGATGTTTTTC	CACDTYWGMPLSWDTRQMFF
TRDV1	-	TRDJ1	20	medium-sized	TGTGCTCTTGGGGAACGTCTTCCCCGGCGATACGCTAAGGAGTTCGATAAACTCATCTTT	CALGERLPRRYAKEFDKLIF
TRDV2	TRDD3	TRDJ3	21	-	TGTGCCTGTGACACCGTCCTGGGGGATACGCCTATCTCCTTAGACACCCGACAGATGTTTTTC	CACDTVLGDTPISLDTRQMFF
TRDV1	TRDD3	TRDJ2	22	few	TGTGCTCTTGTAATACAACCTTTCCCGACTGGGGGATTACACGCTTTGACAGCACAACTCTTCTTT	CALVIQPFPTGGLHALTAQLFF
TRAV29/DV5	TRDD3	TRDJ1	18	large	TGTGCAGCAAGCGAATTAGGCCAGGGGATAAAAGACACCGATAAACTCATCTTT	CAASELGQGIKDTDKLIF
TRDV2	-	TRDJ3	18	-	TGTGCCTGTGACACGGGGGGCCACTTCTCCTTGTACACCCGACAGATGTTTTTC	CACDTGGHFSLYTRQMFF
TRDV2	TRDD3	TRDJ2	20	large	TGTGCCTGTGACACCGTACTGGGGGATACGCGTTCCTCTTTGACAGCACAACTCTTCTTT	CACDTVLGDTRSSLTAQLFF
TRDV2	TRDD3	TRDJ3	22	-	TGTGCCTGTGACACCGGGAGTCTGGGGGATTCTAGCGGCTCCTGGGACACCCGACAGGTGTTTTTC	CACDTGSLGDSSGSWDTRQVFF
TRDV1	-	TRDJ1	15	medium-sized	TGTGCTCTTGGGCCCCCCCCATTGGGGACCGATAAACTCATCTTT	CALGPPPLGTDKLIF
TRDV2	TRDD3	TRDJ2	18	large	TGTGCCTGTGACACCGTGGGGGATACGGGCTCTTTGACAGCACAACTCTTCTTT	CACDTVGDTGSLTAQLFF
TRDV2	TRDD3	TRDJ3	22	medium-sized	TGTGCCTGTGACACCTGGGAGTTCACTGGGGGACCCAGCTCCTGGGACACCCGACAGATGTTTTTC	CACDTWEFTGGPSSWDTRQMFF
TRDV1	TRDD3	TRDJ3	19	medium-sized	TGTGCTCTTGGGGAACTAGGGGATATGAGCTCCTGGGACACCCGACAGATGTTTTTC	CALGELGDMSSWDTRQMFF
TRDV3	-	TRDJ2	12	large	TGTGCCGCATTACTTTTGACAGCACAACTCTTCTTT	CAALLLTAQLFF
TRDV1	TRDD3	TRDJ1	19	large	TGTGCTCTTGGGGTCTACGTCCTGGGGGATACGCGTATCTTCGATAAACTCATCTTT	CALGVYVLGDTRIFDKLIF
TRDV2	TRDD3	TRDJ3	19	few	TGTGCCTGTGACACCGTACTCTGGGGGAGCTCCTTGGACACCCGACAGATGTTTTTC	CACDTVLWGSSLDTRQMFF
TRDV3	-	TRDJ1	14	-	TGTGCCCTCAACCCGGACGAGACTCCCGATAAACTCATCTTT	CALNPDETPDKLIF
TRDV1	TRDD3	TRDJ1	20	large	TGTGCTCTTGGGGAACTTCCCTATTCCTGCGTACTGGGGGCCCGCGATAAACTCATCTTT	CALGELPYSCVLGARDKLIF